A single sample gave rise to the 2 T cell receptor beta chains below, sequenced in a study of T cell repertoires in cytomegalovirus infection (dated by TCRdb to the late 2010s). This sample was sequenced with an Illumina HiSeq 1500. TCRdb reanalyzed the raw reads on its own, using fastp at Q25 for trimming and MiXCR for clone calling, and kept in-frame beta chains. Entries that share a CDR3 protein sequence are merged under the most common genes and DNA. For this sample there are about 160,000 distinct CDR3 sequences; less than 25% appear just once. The leading ten clones occupy 20% to 30% of the sample. These receptors have no known antigen. The label giving this sample's treatment or condition can be read as: in vitro stimulation with specific CMV peptide epitopes to enrich CMV-specific T cells. Sequencing was performed on CD8+ T cells from cultured PBMCs, taken from culture after CMV antigen stimulation. All receptors come from a human donor in good health (CMV status not recorded). Some clones in this sample may be carry-over from other donors' samples.

This chain uses TRBV11-2 with TRBJ2-6, with a weak D call TRBD2 (6 bases). The germline V gene encodes CDR1 SGHAT and CDR2 FQNNGV. Trimming took 8 bases from V and 0 from J, leaving 14 bases between them. The CDR3 is made up of 16 amino acids. CDR3 coding DNA: TGTGCCAGCGACTACCCGCGGGGCTCTGGGGCCAACGTCCTGACTTTC. Amino acids: CASDYPRGSGANVLTF.

This clonotype was seen a few times. The chain combines TRBV4-1 with TRBJ2-7; weak D call: TRBD2 (5 bases). The CDR3 runs to 15 residues. V gave up 0 bases and J gave up 2 bases, with 11 bases separating them. CDR1 and CDR2 (germline): MGHRA, YSYEKL. The CDR3 region is CASSQDVRGTYEQYF. DNA for the CDR3: TGCGCCAGCAGCCAAGATGTTCGGGGTACCTACGAGCAGTACTTC.